The sample holds many counts of the clone carrying this T cell receptor beta chain. The data belong to a study of T cells in Graves' hyperthyroidism and ophthalmopathy. RNA transcripts gave rise to amplified TCR beta CDR3 regions. HTBI primers were employed in a first-round RT-PCR of the TCR CDR3. TCRdb ran MiXCR on the multiplex PCR reads and lists one entry per CDR3 protein. The sample holds over 500,000 distinct CDR3 sequences, 14% seen once. V shed 0 bases, J shed 3 bases, and the junction held 4 bases outside the gene matches. The length of the CDR3 is 16 residues. Germline V gene data show CDR1 as SGHRS and CDR2 as YFSETQ.

The gene calls are TRBV5-1 and TRBJ2-1; 9 nucleotides align to TRBD2. The sequence was collected from a woman between 40 and 50 years old with Graves' hyperthyroidism. Sequenced: blood. The CDR3 loop is CASSLVASGNYNEQFF. In nucleotides, the CDR3 is TGCGCCAGCAGCTTGGTGGCTAGCGGGAACTACAATGAGCAGTTCTTC.